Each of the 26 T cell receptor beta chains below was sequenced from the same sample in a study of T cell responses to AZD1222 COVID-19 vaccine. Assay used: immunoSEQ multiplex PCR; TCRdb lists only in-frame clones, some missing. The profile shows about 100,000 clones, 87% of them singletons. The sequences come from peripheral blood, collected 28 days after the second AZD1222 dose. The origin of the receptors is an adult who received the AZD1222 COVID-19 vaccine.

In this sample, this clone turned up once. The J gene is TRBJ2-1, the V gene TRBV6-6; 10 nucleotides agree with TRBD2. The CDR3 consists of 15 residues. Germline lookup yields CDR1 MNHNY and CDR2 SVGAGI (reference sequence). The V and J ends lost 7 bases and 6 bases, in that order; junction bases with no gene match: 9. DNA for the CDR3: TGTGCCAGCACCACCGGGGCTAGCGGGGGCAATGAGCAGTTCTTC. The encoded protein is CASTTGASGGNEQFF.

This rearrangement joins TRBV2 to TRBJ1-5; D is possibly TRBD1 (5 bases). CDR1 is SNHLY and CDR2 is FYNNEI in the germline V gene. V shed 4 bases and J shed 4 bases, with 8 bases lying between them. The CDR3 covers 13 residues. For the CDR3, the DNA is TGTGCCAGCAGTGTGGGACTTAATCAGCCCCAGCATTTT. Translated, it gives CASSVGLNQPQHF.

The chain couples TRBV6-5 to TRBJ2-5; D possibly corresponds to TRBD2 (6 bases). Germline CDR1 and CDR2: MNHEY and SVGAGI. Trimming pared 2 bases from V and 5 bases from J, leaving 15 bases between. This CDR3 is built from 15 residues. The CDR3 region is CASSYRGTGQETQYF. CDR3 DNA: TGTGCCAGCAGTTACCGCGGGACGGGTCAGGAGACCCAGTACTTC.

This chain's CDR3 is CASSPGEYNEQFF. For the CDR3, the DNA is TGTGCCAGCAGTCCCGGGGAATACAATGAGCAGTTCTTC. This sequence joins TRBV27 and TRBJ2-1, with a weak D call TRBD2 (5 bases). Germline values: CDR1 MNHEY, CDR2 SMNVEV (reference sequence). CDR3 length: 13 amino acids. Trimming stripped 5 bases from V and 4 bases from J, with 9 bases between.

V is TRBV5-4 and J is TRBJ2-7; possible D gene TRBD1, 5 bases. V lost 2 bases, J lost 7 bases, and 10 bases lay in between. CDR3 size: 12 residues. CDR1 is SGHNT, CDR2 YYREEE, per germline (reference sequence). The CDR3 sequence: CASSFSGLEQYF. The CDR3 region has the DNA TGTGCCAGCAGCTTTTCAGGGTTGGAGCAGTACTTC.

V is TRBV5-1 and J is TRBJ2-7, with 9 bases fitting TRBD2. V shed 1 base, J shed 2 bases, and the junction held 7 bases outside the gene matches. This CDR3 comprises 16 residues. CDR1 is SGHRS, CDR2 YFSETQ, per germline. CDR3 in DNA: TGCGCCAGCAGCTTGTCATTGGAGCGGGGGGCCTACGAGCAGTACTTC. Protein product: CASSLSLERGAYEQYF. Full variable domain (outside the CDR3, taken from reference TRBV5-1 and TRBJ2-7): KAGVTQTPRYLIKTRGQQVTLSCSPISGHRSVSWYQQTPGQGLQFLFEYFSETQRNKGNFPGRFSGRQFSNSRSEMNVSTLELGDSALYLCASSLSLERGAYEQYFGPGTRLTVT.

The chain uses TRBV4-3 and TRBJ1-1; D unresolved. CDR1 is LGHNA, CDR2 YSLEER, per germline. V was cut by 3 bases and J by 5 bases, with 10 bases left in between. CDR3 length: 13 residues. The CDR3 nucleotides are TGCGCCAGCAGCCAGAGAGATTGGACTGAAGCTTTCTTT. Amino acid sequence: CASSQRDWTEAFF.

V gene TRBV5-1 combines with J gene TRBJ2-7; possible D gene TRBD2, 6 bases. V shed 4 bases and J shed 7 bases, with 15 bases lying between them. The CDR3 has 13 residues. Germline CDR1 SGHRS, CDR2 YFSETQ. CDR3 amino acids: CASSPGTAGEQYF. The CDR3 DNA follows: TGCGCCAGCAGCCCCGGGACCGCGGGGGAGCAGTACTTC.

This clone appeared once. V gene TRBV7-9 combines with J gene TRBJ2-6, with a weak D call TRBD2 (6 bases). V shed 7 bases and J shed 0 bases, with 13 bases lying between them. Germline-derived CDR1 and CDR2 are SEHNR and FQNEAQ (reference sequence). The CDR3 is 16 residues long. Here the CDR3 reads CASTNWGDSGANVLTF. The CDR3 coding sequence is TGTGCCAGCACCAATTGGGGGGACTCTGGGGCCAACGTCCTGACTTTC.

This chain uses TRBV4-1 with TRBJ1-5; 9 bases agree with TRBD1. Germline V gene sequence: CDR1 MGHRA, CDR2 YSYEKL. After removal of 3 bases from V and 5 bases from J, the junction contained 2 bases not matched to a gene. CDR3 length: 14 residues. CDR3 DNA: TGCGCCAGCAGCCAGGGACAGGGTGATCAGCCCCAGCATTTT. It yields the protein CASSQGQGDQPQHF.

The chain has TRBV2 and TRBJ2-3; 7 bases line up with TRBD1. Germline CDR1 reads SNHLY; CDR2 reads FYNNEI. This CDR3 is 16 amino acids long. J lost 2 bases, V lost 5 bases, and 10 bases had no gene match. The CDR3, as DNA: TGTGCCAGCAGTTTGAGAGAGGGACAGTTCACAGATACGCAGTATTTT. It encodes CASSLREGQFTDTQYF.

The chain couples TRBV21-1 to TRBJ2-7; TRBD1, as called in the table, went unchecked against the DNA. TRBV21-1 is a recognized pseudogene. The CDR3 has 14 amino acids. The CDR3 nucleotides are TGTGCCAGCAGCACTCCCGGGACATTCGCCGAGCAGTACTTC. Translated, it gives CASSTPGTFAEQYF.

The CDR3 DNA follows: TGTGCCAGCAGCACCGGAGGGGCTAGCGGGGCCCGCACAGATACGCAGTATTTT. Translation: CASSTGGASGARTDTQYF. The chain employs TRBV13 and TRBJ2-3; 9 positions match TRBD2. CDR1 PRHDT and CDR2 FYEKMQ come from the germline V gene (reference sequence). With 5 bases clipped from V and 1 base from J, the junction kept 13 bases outside the gene matches. This CDR3 has 18 residues.

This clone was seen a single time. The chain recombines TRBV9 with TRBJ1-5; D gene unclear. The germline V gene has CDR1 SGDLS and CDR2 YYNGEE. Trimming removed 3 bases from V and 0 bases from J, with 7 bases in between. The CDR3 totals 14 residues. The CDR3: CASSGRYSNQPQHF. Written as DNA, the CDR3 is TGTGCCAGCAGCGGGAGATATAGCAATCAGCCCCAGCATTTT.

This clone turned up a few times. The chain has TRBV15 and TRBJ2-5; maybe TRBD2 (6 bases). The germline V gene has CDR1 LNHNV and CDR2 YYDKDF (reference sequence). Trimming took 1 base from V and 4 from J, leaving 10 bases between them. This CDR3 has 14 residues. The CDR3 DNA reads TGTGCCACCAGCAGAGCGGTCGGGGGAGAGACCCAGTACTTC. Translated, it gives CATSRAVGGETQYF.

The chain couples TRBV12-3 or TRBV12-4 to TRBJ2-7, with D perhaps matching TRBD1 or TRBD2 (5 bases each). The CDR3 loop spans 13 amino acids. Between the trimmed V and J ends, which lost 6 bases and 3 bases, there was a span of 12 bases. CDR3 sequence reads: CASRTRGDYEQYF. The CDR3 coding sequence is TGTGCCAGCAGGACCCGGGGCGACTACGAGCAGTACTTC.

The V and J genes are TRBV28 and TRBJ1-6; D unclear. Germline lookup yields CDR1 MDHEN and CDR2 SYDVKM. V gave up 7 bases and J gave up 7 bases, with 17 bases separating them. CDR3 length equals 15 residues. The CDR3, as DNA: TGTGCCAGCACCACAAGAGGACGGACCAATTCACCCCTCCACTTT. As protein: CASTTRGRTNSPLHF.

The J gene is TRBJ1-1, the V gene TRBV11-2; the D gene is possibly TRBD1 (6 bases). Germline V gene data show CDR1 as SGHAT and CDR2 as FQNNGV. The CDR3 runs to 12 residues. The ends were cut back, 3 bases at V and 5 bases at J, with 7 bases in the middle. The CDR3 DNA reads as TGTGCCAGCAGCTTCAGGGGTACTGAAGCTTTCTTT. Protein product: CASSFRGTEAFF.

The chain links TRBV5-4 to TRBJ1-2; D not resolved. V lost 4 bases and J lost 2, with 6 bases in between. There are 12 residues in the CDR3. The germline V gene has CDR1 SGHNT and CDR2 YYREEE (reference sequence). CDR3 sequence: CASSLSNYGYTF. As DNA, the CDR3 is TGTGCCAGCAGCCTTTCCAACTATGGCTACACCTTC.

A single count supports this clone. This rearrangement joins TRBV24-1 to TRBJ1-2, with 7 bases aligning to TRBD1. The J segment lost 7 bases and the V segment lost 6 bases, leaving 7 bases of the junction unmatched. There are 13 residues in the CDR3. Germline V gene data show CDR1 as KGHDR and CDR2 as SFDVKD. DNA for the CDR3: TGTGCCACCAGTCCAGGGGGGGCATCTGGCTACACCTTC. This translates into CATSPGGASGYTF.

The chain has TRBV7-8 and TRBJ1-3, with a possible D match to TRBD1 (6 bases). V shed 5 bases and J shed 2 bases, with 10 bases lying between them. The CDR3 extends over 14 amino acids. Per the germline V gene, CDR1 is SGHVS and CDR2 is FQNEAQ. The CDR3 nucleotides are TGTGCCAGCAGCCTACAGGGTGCTGGAAACACCATATATTTT. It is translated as CASSLQGAGNTIYF.

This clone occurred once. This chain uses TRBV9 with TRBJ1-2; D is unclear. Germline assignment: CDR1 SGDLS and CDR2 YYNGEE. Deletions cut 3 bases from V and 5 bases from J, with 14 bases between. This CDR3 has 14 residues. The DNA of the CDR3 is TGTGCCAGCAGCGCGACGACCGGATGGTATGGCTACACCTTC. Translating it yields CASSATTGWYGYTF. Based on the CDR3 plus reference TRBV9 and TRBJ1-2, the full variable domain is DSGVTQTPKHLITATGQRVTLRCSPRSGDLSVYWYQQSLDQGLQFLIQYYNGEERAKGNILERFSAQQFPDLHSELNLSSLELGDSALYFCASSATTGWYGYTFGSGTRLTVV.

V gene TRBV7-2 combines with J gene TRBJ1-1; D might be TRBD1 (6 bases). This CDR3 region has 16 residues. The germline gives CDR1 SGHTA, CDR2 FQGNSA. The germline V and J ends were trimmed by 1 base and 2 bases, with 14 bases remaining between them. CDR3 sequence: CASSLVQGLGNTEAFF. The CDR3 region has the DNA TGTGCCAGCAGCTTAGTACAGGGCCTGGGAAACACTGAAGCTTTCTTT.

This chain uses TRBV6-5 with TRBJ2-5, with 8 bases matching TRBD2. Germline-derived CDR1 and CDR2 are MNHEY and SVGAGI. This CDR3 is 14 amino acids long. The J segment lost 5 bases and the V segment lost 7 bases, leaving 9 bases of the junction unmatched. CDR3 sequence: CASTTGGAGETQYF. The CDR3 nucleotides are TGTGCCAGCACCACGGGGGGGGCGGGTGAGACCCAGTACTTC.

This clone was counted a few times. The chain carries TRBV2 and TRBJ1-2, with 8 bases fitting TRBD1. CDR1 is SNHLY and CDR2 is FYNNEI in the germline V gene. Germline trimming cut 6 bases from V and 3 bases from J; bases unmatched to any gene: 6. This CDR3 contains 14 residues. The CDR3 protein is CASSRQGLDYGYTF. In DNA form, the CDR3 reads TGTGCCAGCAGCAGACAGGGGTTGGACTATGGCTACACCTTC.

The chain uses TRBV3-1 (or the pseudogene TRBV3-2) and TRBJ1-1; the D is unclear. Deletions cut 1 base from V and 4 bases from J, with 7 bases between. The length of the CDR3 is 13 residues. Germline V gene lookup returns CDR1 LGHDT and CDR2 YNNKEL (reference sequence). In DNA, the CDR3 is TGTGCCAGCAGCCAAGTTAAGGGCACTGAAGCTTTCTTT. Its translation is CASSQVKGTEAFF.